This T cell receptor beta chain stems from a study of blood T cells in healthy people across ages. Collection of 8.5 to 10 milliliters of peripheral blood was performed for each donor. Together with a sample-barcoded 5' primer, a J-beta primer mix was included in a second PCR lasting about 6 to 11 cycles. One entry per CDR3 protein, called by TCRdb with MiXCR from the 5' RACE reads. Found here are hundreds of thousands of distinct CDR3 sequences, roughly 50% of them singletons; the top ten hold more than 25%. Germline assignment: CDR1 KGHDR and CDR2 SFDVKD. This CDR3 contains 13 residues. The germline V and J ends were trimmed by 7 bases and 1 base, with 9 bases remaining between them.

The clonotype comes from a man between 35 and 55 years old in good health. The rearrangement uses TRBV24-1 and TRBJ2-5, with a tentative D call TRBD1 (5 bases). The sequencing sample was made of blood. CDR3 DNA: TGTGCCACCAGGAGAGACAGCCAAGAGACCCAGTACTTC. It yields the protein CATRRDSQETQYF.